These 7 T cell receptor beta chains were all obtained from the same sample, sequenced in a study of blood T cell repertoires in COVID-19. Clones were read by immunoSEQ multiplex PCR, and TCRdb kept only the in-frame ones, dropping some. The data show around 300,000 clones, 91% seen once. Sequencing input: peripheral blood. Every receptor here comes from a woman aged 30 to 39 with COVID-19, enrolled during active disease.

This clone is a singleton in its sample. The rearrangement joins TRBV6-5 to TRBJ2-1; possible D gene TRBD1, 5 bases. V gave up 0 bases and J gave up 0 bases, with 9 bases separating them. Germline V gene sequence: CDR1 MNHEY, CDR2 SVGAGI. The CDR3 contains 16 residues. The DNA for the CDR3 is TGTGCCAGCAGTTACTCTGCAGGGCGCTCCTACAATGAGCAGTTCTTC. Translating gives CASSYSAGRSYNEQFF.

The gene calls are TRBV2 and TRBJ2-2, with D perhaps TRBD2 (5 bases). CDR1 SNHLY and CDR2 FYNNEI come from the germline V gene. Trimming removed 7 bases from V and 1 base from J, with 7 bases in between. This CDR3 spans 13 amino acids. The DNA of the CDR3 is TGTGCCAGCATTCGGGAGAACACCGGGGAGCTGTTTTTT. It encodes CASIRENTGELFF.

This clone has just one count. This chain uses TRBV11-1 with TRBJ1-3, with a weak D call TRBD1 (6 bases). This CDR3 comprises 15 residues. Germline CDR1 reads SGHAT; CDR2 reads FQDESV (reference sequence). V shed 4 bases and J shed 2 bases, with 12 bases lying between them. The CDR3 protein is CASSSSDSTGNTIYF. In nucleotides, the CDR3 is TGTGCCAGCAGCTCCTCGGACAGTACTGGAAACACCATATATTTT.

This clone was observed once. The chain uses TRBV5-4 and TRBJ2-7; D not certain. This CDR3 has 14 amino acids. CDR1 is SGHNT and CDR2 is YYREEE in the germline V gene (reference sequence). V was shortened by 4 bases and J by 7 bases, with 18 bases between the two germline ends. The CDR3 loop is CASSPNGLVREQYF. CDR3 DNA sequence: TGTGCCAGCAGCCCAAACGGGTTGGTACGAGAGCAGTACTTC.

The V and J genes are TRBV29-1 and TRBJ2-5, with a tentative D call TRBD2 (6 bases). With 1 base removed from V and 1 base from J, the gap between germline ends came to 10 bases. CDR1 and CDR2 from the germline V gene are SQVTM and ANQGSEA. This CDR3 has 14 residues. This CDR3 reads CSVEGVEGQETQYF. The DNA for the CDR3 is TGCAGCGTTGAAGGGGTGGAGGGCCAAGAGACCCAGTACTTC.

V is TRBV4-2 and J is TRBJ2-2; possible D gene TRBD1, 5 bases. CDR3 length: 15 amino acids. Trimming left V 0 bases short and J 3 bases short, with 8 bases between. From germline, CDR1 is LGHNA and CDR2 YNFKEQ. This CDR3 is CASSQEGADTGELFF. CDR3 in DNA: TGTGCCAGCAGCCAAGAAGGGGCAGACACCGGGGAGCTGTTTTTT.

The chain recombines TRBV5-1 with TRBJ2-7; 9 nucleotides agree with TRBD1. Germline V CDR1 and CDR2: SGHRS, YFSETQ. After removal of 7 bases from V and 5 bases from J, the junction contained 7 bases not matched to a gene. The CDR3 has 13 residues. The CDR3 loop reads CASRTGGSHEQYF. DNA of the CDR3: TGCGCCAGCCGTACAGGGGGCAGTCACGAGCAGTACTTC.